The source of this TCR beta chain is a study of cytomegalovirus exposure and HLA in healthy donors. Study-wide points: Previous analysis showed most TCR beta V segments were productive about 87% or about 30% of the time.

The CDR3 has 13 amino acids. The V and J ends lost 6 bases and 1 base respectively, with 10 bases between them. CDR1 SNHLY and CDR2 FYNNEI come from the germline V gene. Note on this clone: What it recognizes is unknown.

Vbeta (60) and Jbeta (13) primers were used in the PCR. The data were produced by immunoSEQ multiplex PCR, yet TCRdb's version contains in-frame clones alone and is incomplete. The table lists over 250,000 clones, around 86% of them singletons. The sequencing input was PBMCs. This clonotype was sampled from a middle-aged man in good health and CMV-seropositive. The chain links TRBV2 to TRBJ2-7; D is unclear. This chain's CDR3 is CASRADISYEQYF. The CDR3 DNA sequence: TGTGCCAGCAGGGCTGACATTTCCTACGAGCAGTACTTC. Variable domain in full (rest from reference TRBV2 and TRBJ2-7): EPEVTQTPSHQVTQMGQEVILRCVPISNHLYFYWYRQILGQKVEFLVSFYNNEISEKSEIFDDQFSVERPDGSNFTLKIRSTKLEDSAMYFCASRADISYEQYFGPGTRLTVT.